This TCR beta chain was observed in a study of cytomegalovirus exposure and HLA in healthy donors. Background on the study: An analysis done earlier identified almost 120 million unique TCR beta sequences from about 180 million T cells. An early data release held 75 million to 100 million unique TCRs from HLA-typed donors.

Concerning this clone itself: Antigen specificity is unknown.

Study-wide results and limits: Judged likely to be a sequencing artifact was a cluster of highly shared sequence variants. Rarity characterized most TCR sequences, yet some public TCRs appeared in many donors.

Use of 60 Vbeta and 13 Jbeta primers characterized the PCR. Assay used: immunoSEQ multiplex PCR; TCRdb lists only in-frame clones, some missing. This table holds approximately 120,000 clones. Germline V lookup: CDR1 MDHEN, CDR2 SYDVKM. V lost 2 bases to trimming and J lost 3 bases; unmatched junction nucleotides: 14. This CDR3 is 18 amino acids long. Sample: PBMCs. This sequence was found in a man between 25 and 39 years old in good health and CMV-seronegative. The genes are TRBV28 and TRBJ2-7; 9 bases match TRBD1. The CDR3 DNA follows: TGTGCCAGCAGTTTAATTACGGGGGTCTGGACAGGGGACTACGAGCAGTACTTC. Translation: CASSLITGVWTGDYEQYF.